The 9 T cell receptor beta chains below all came from one sample that was sequenced in a study of T cell changes during pregnancy in multiple sclerosis (dated by TCRdb to the late 2010s). The library was built by means of the immunoSEQ multiplex PCR assay. This is the immuneACCESS table as TCRdb keeps it, with only in-frame sequences that have V and J called. A part of the clones is gone; compared with another copy, unresolved V genes explain less than half, and the rest is unexplained. This sample holds some 46,000 clones; over 80% were observed only once. Approximately 1.2% of the sample rests with the top ten. Sequenced sample: peripheral blood. The receptors here all came from a female donor with multiple sclerosis, enrolled in a pregnancy study.

The chain uses TRBV18 and TRBJ1-5; D unresolved. Germline CDR1 is KGHSH and CDR2 is LQKENI. There are 13 residues in the CDR3. V was shortened by 5 bases and J by 4 bases, with 9 bases between the two germline ends. The CDR3 region has the DNA TGTGCCAGCTCATCCAGCGCGAATCAGCCCCAGCATTTT. Residues: CASSSSANQPQHF.

The rearrangement links TRBV11-2 to TRBJ2-1, with a weak D call TRBD2 (6 bases). The CDR3 totals 18 residues. CDR1 and CDR2 from the germline V gene are SGHAT and FQNNGV. V dropped 0 bases and J dropped 0 bases, with 15 bases sitting between them. CDR3 amino acids: CASSLDIGGRSSYNEQFF. For the CDR3, the DNA is TGTGCCAGCAGCTTAGATATCGGGGGACGAAGCTCCTACAATGAGCAGTTCTTC.

This CDR3 reads CASSPKGYNEQFF. CDR3 sequence (DNA): TGTGCCAGCAGCCCGAAGGGATACAATGAGCAGTTCTTC. The chain joins TRBV28 to TRBJ2-1; D gene ambiguous. The CDR3 is made up of 13 amino acids. Germline CDR1 reads MDHEN; CDR2 reads SYDVKM. The ends were cut back, 6 bases at V and 4 bases at J, with 10 bases in the middle.

V gene TRBV5-1 combines with J gene TRBJ2-1; 9 bases agree with TRBD2. Unmatched junction bases numbered 11, after V lost 4 bases and J lost 9 bases. The germline V gene has CDR1 SGHRS and CDR2 YFSETQ. The CDR3 length is 15 residues. The CDR3 is CASSKLAGFFLEQFF. For the CDR3, the DNA is TGCGCCAGCAGCAAGCTAGCGGGGTTTTTCCTTGAGCAGTTCTTC.

The chain couples TRBV5-4 to TRBJ1-1, with a tentative D call TRBD1 (5 bases). Per germline, CDR1 SGHNT and CDR2 YYREEE (reference sequence). The CDR3 runs to 14 residues. The V end was cut by 5 bases, the J end by 1 base, with 12 bases between. This CDR3 is CASSLLDRNTEAFF. The CDR3 nucleotides read TGTGCCAGCAGTTTGCTCGACAGGAACACTGAAGCTTTCTTT.

V and J are TRBV6-1 and TRBJ2-7; tentatively, D is TRBD2 (6 bases). CDR3 size: 15 residues. The germline gives CDR1 MNHNS, CDR2 SASEGT. V gave up 1 base and J gave up 1 base, with 11 bases separating them. DNA for the CDR3: TGTGCCAGCAGTGAAGATGATGCGGGGTCCTACGAGCAGTACTTC. As protein: CASSEDDAGSYEQYF.

This rearrangement joins TRBV6-5 to TRBJ2-2; possible D gene TRBD1, 6 bases. Germline V gene sequence: CDR1 MNHEY, CDR2 SVGAGI. The CDR3 contains 15 residues. Trimming left V 4 bases short and J 4 bases short, with 13 bases between. The CDR3 loop reads CASSSRRQATGELFF. CDR3 sequence (DNA): TGTGCCAGCAGTTCCCGTAGACAGGCCACCGGGGAGCTGTTTTTT.

The chain couples TRBV16 to TRBJ2-1; D is ambiguous. The CDR3 runs 12 residues. Germline V gene data show CDR1 as KGHSY and CDR2 as FQNENV. V was clipped by 6 bases and J by 7 bases, with 10 bases between them. CDR3 coding DNA: TGTGCCAGCAGTCTAAGTGGGAATGAGCAGTTCTTC. Residues: CASSLSGNEQFF. The full variable domain, rest sourced from reference TRBV16 and TRBJ2-1, is GEEVAQTPKHLVRGEGQKAKLYCAPIKGHSYVFWYQQVLKNEFKFLISFQNENVFDETGMPKERFSAKCLPNSPCSLEIQATKLEDSAVYFCASSLSGNEQFFGPGTRLTVL.

The genes are TRBV19 and TRBJ1-1, with D unclear. The V gene's germline CDR1 is LNHDA and CDR2 SQIVND (reference sequence). Trimming removed 7 bases at V and 0 bases at J, with 21 bases between. The CDR3 is 17 residues long. The CDR3 DNA sequence: TGTGCCAGTATTCAATCCCACGGAGCTTTAATGAACACTGAAGCTTTCTTT. Amino acid sequence: CASIQSHGALMNTEAFF.